The T cell receptor beta chain under discussion was sequenced for a study of shared clonotypes between healthy human individuals. V shed 2 bases and J shed 3 bases, with 12 bases lying between them. Per the germline V gene, CDR1 is SGHDT and CDR2 is YYEEEE. This CDR3 has 14 residues. It was CD45RO-negative cells, positively selected for CCR7, that made up naive CD8 cells, with terminally differentiated effector memory CD45RA+ cells excluded. The deep-level immunoSEQ assay was used. The repertoire was sequenced with immunoSEQ multiplex PCR; TCRdb's copy has only in-frame clones and lacks some. The data contain about 2 million clones, 85% to 95% of them singletons.

The source of this sequence is a man aged 18 to 30 in good health. Sequencing input: naive CD8+ T cells sorted from blood. V and J are TRBV5-6 and TRBJ2-7; tentative D call: TRBD2 (5 bases). Here the CDR3 reads CASSFLPSGYEQYF. The DNA of the CDR3 is TGTGCCAGCAGCTTTTTGCCCAGCGGCTACGAGCAGTACTTC.